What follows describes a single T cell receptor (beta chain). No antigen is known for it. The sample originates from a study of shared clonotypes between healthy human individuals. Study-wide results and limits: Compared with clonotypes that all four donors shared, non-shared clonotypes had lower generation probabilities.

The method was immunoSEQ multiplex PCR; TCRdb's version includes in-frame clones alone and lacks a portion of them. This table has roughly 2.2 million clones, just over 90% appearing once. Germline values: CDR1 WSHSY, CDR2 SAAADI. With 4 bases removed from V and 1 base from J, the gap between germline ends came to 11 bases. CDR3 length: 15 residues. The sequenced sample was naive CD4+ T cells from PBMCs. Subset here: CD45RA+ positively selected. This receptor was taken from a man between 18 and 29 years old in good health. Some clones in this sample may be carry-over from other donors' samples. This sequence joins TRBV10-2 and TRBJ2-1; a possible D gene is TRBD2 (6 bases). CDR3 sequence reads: CASSVGRSSYNEQFF. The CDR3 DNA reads TGCGCCAGCAGTGTAGGGAGGAGTTCCTACAATGAGCAGTTCTTC.